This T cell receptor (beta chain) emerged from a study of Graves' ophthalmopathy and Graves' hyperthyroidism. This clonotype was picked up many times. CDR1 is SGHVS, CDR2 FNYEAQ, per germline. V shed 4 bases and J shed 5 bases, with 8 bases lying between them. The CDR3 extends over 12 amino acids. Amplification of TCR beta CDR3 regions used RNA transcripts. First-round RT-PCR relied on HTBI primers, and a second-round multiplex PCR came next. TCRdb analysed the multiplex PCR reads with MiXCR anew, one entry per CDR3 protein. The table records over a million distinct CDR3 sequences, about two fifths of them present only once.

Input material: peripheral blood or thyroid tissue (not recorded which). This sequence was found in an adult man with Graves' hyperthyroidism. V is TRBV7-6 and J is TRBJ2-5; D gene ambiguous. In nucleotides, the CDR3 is TGTGCCAGCAGCTCCGTATGGGAGACCCAGTACTTC. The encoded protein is CASSSVWETQYF.